This paragraph reports one T cell receptor (delta chain). Its antigen remains unidentified. The CDR3 totals 20 residues. The germline V gene has CDR1 TSWWSYY and CDR2 QGS. V dropped 2 bases and J dropped 1 base, with 26 bases sitting between them. Sequences come from RNA converted to cDNA by reverse transcription. CDR3 amplicons came from multiplex PCR with pooled V-gene forward and constant-region reverse primers. TCRdb re-called clones from the multiplex PCR reads using CATT. Of roughly 55,000 delta-chain clones listed, 15% to 20% are singletons. Thymocytes were sorted as CD3+ TCRVdelta1+ TCRVdelta2- after alphabeta T cell depletion. Purity of the sorted Vdelta1+ thymocytes ranged from roughly 96% to 99.6%. The source of the sample is a study of Vδ1+ human thymocytes. Regarding the study as a whole: Highly polyclonal TRG and TRD repertoires with Gaussian CDR3 length distributions appeared in thymus.

The genes are TRDV1 and TRDJ1, with TRDD2 as a possible D gene (6 bases). This TCR came from a boy under three years old who had congenital heart surgery. Input material: Vdelta1+ gamma-delta thymocytes from the thymus. Subset described: FACS-sorted CD3+ TCRalphabeta- TCRVdelta1+ TCRVdelta2- thymocytes. CDR3 coding DNA: TGTGCTCTTGGGGAAGACCGAATTCTTCCTCGTAGGATGTGCACCGATAAACTCATCTTT. Translating it yields CALGEDRILPRRMCTDKLIF.